The subject of this entry is one TCR beta chain. Its antigen is undetermined. One junction end disagrees with the germline gene, perhaps due to a read error. The sample carries other DNA sequences with the same CDR3. These data originate in a study of cytomegalovirus exposure and HLA in healthy donors. The PCR used 60 Vbeta and 13 Jbeta primers. The repertoire was sequenced with immunoSEQ multiplex PCR; TCRdb's copy has only in-frame clones and lacks some. The sample carries roughly 150,000 clones, around 77% recorded once. In germline, CDR1 is KGHSH, CDR2 LQKENI. This CDR3 comprises 14 residues. Whole-study results and caveats: No immune exposure information besides CMV serostatus was available. In a later analysis, HLA-associated TCR beta chains were more clonally expanded than equally common others. Usually a TCR sequence was rare, but some public TCRs were found in many donors.

Source material: PBMCs. This sequence was found in a man in his forties in good health and CMV-seronegative. The gene calls are TRBV18 and TRBJ2-7; D possibly corresponds to TRBD1 (6 bases). In nucleotides, the CDR3 is TGTGCCAGTTCACCCCCCTCCGGGACACGTGCTAAATCCTTC. As protein: CASSPPSGTRAKSF.